Following are 14 T cell receptor beta chains from one sample sequenced in a study of blood T cells in healthy people across ages. Then a second PCR, running roughly 7 to 11 cycles, was carried out with a sample-barcoded 5' primer and a J-beta primer mix. TCRdb independently ran MiXCR on the 5' RACE reads; one entry per CDR3 protein. The sample has some 1.6 million distinct CDR3 sequences, about 31% seen once. Sequencing was done on a sample of blood. The receptors here all came from a woman aged 25 to 45 in good health.

J is TRBJ2-2 and V is TRBV6-5; D unclear. V was shortened by 1 base and J by 3 bases, with 0 bases between the two germline ends. Germline values: CDR1 MNHEY, CDR2 SVGAGI. This CDR3 spans 12 amino acids. The CDR3 DNA is TGTGCCAGCAGTTACTACACCGGGGAGCTGTTTTTT. Protein: CASSYYTGELFF.

V usage is TRBV28 and J usage is TRBJ2-7, with D perhaps TRBD1 (6 bases). CDR3 size: 14 residues. Trimming removed 5 bases from V and 2 bases from J, with 13 bases in between. The V gene's germline CDR1 is MDHEN and CDR2 SYDVKM. The CDR3 sequence is CASSPVGQTYEQYF. DNA of the CDR3: TGTGCCAGCAGTCCCGTTGGACAGACCTACGAGCAGTACTTC.

This clonotype was observed a handful of times. The chain combines TRBV2 with TRBJ2-1; 10 nucleotides align to TRBD2. The CDR3 consists of 16 residues. The ends lost 5 bases at V and 1 base at J; junction bases unmatched: 5. The germline V gene encodes CDR1 SNHLY and CDR2 FYNNEI. CDR3 amino acids: CASSLPGLASYNEQFF. The CDR3 nucleotides read TGTGCCAGCAGTCTCCCGGGACTAGCGTCCTACAATGAGCAGTTCTTC. Looking up the rest from reference TRBV2 and TRBJ2-1 gives the full variable domain: EPEVTQTPSHQVTQMGQEVILRCVPISNHLYFYWYRQILGQKVEFLVSFYNNEISEKSEIFDDQFSVERPDGSNFTLKIRSTKLEDSAMYFCASSLPGLASYNEQFFGPGTRLTVL.

This clonotype was observed many times. This rearrangement joins TRBV28 to TRBJ2-3; 10 nucleotides match TRBD2. With V trimmed by 5 bases and J by 0 bases, 2 bases remained unmatched. Germline lookup yields CDR1 MDHEN and CDR2 SYDVKM. CDR3 size: 15 residues. The chain's CDR3 is CASSILAGSTDTQYF. The CDR3 DNA is TGTGCCAGCAGTATACTAGCGGGGAGCACAGATACGCAGTATTTT.

This clonotype was recorded a few times. The chain joins TRBV7-6 to TRBJ1-2; D unclear. CDR1 is SGHVS and CDR2 is FNYEAQ in the germline V gene. Trimming stripped 1 base from V and 8 bases from J, with 11 bases between. This CDR3 is 13 amino acids long. CDR3 loop: CASSLGGGPGYTF. For the CDR3, the DNA is TGTGCCAGCAGCTTAGGGGGTGGTCCGGGCTACACCTTC.

The genes are TRBV7-9 and TRBJ2-7, with D perhaps matching TRBD2 (6 bases). CDR3 length equals 15 residues. Germline CDR1 reads SEHNR; CDR2 reads FQNEAQ (reference sequence). The V gene lost 4 bases and the J gene lost 1 base, with 14 bases spanning the gap. DNA for the CDR3: TGTGCCAGCAGCTCACCGGGACTCCTATCCTACGAGCAGTACTTC. Residues: CASSSPGLLSYEQYF.

V gene TRBV7-9 combines with J gene TRBJ2-1; D might be TRBD1 (6 bases). Germline-derived CDR1 and CDR2 are SEHNR and FQNEAQ (reference sequence). The CDR3 length is 17 residues. The V end lost 1 base, the J end lost 7 bases, and 20 bases lay between the germline ends. For the CDR3, the DNA is TGTGCCAGCAGCTTAGGAGGGGCCACAGGGACGCGAAATGAGCAGTTCTTC. This encodes CASSLGGATGTRNEQFF.

The chain joins TRBV11-2 to TRBJ1-2, with no clear D. The CDR3 is made up of 12 amino acids. V shed 2 bases and J shed 8 bases, with 9 bases lying between them. CDR1 is SGHAT, CDR2 FQNNGV, per germline. The CDR3 region has the DNA TGTGCCAGCAGCTTACGACAAATGGGCTACACCTTC. Protein: CASSLRQMGYTF.

A word on this clonotype: One end of the junction is discordant with germline, which a read error may explain. The chain couples TRBV20-1 to TRBJ2-5; TRBD2 agrees at 10 bases. The closer fit of TRBJ2-7 to the DNA end suggests the J call may be wrong. Germline values: CDR1 DFQATT, CDR2 SNEGSKA (reference sequence). The CDR3 consists of 15 residues. For the CDR3, the DNA is TGCGGTGCTAGAGACCAAACTAGCGGGACCTACGAGCAGTACTTC. It specifies CGARDQTSGTYEQYF.

This clonotype occurred many times. The CDR3 nucleotides read TGCAGCGTTGAATCGGCTAGGGGTGAGCAGTTCTTC. Translated, it gives CSVESARGEQFF. The V gene is TRBV29-1, the J gene TRBJ2-1; TRBD1 might be the D (5 bases). Germline CDR1 SQVTM, CDR2 ANQGSEA. V lost 2 bases, J lost 9 bases, and 11 bases lay in between. The CDR3 has 12 amino acids.

This clonotype was observed many times. V gene TRBV6-1 combines with J gene TRBJ2-7; 9 nucleotides line up with TRBD1. Germline trimming cut 5 bases from V and 4 bases from J; bases unmatched to any gene: 6. This CDR3 comprises 14 residues. CDR1 and CDR2 (germline): MNHNS, SASEGT. The CDR3 spells CASSPDRGGYEQYF. DNA of the CDR3: TGTGCCAGCAGTCCGGACAGGGGTGGGTACGAGCAGTACTTC.

This clonotype was detected only a few times. This chain joins TRBV2 and TRBJ1-5; no reliable D call. Germline assignment: CDR1 SNHLY and CDR2 FYNNEI. Trimming removed 8 bases at V and 2 bases at J, with 16 bases between. CDR3 length: 15 residues. For the CDR3, the DNA is TGTGCCAGCTCCCGAGGCATGATGGGCAATCAGCCCCAGCATTTT. Translated, it gives CASSRGMMGNQPQHF.

Comment on this clonotype: This clone may be a read error of a much larger clone one base away. The rearrangement joins TRBV27 to TRBJ2-7, with no clear D. The DNA end is a closer match to TRBJ2-5, so the J assignment may be wrong. Germline lookup yields CDR1 MNHEY and CDR2 SMNVEV (reference sequence). The CDR3 runs to 13 residues. The DNA for the CDR3 is TGTGCCAGCAGTCCGGAACAGTCAGAGACCCAGTACTTC. Its protein product is CASSPEQSETQYF.

The chain has TRBV20-1 and TRBJ2-1, with TRBD2 matching 10 bases. The V and J ends lost 6 bases and 0 bases, in that order; junction bases with no gene match: 8. The germline CDR1 and CDR2 sequences are DFQATT and SNEGSKA (reference sequence). CDR3 length: 16 residues. The CDR3 spells CSAPGGLARSYNEQFF. CDR3 bases: TGCAGTGCGCCCGGGGGACTAGCGCGCTCCTACAATGAGCAGTTCTTC.